This is a list of T cell receptor beta chains from one sample in a study of blood T cell repertoires in COVID-19. Assay used: immunoSEQ multiplex PCR; TCRdb lists only in-frame clones, some missing. The data contain roughly 200,000 clones, 70% to 90% of them seen just once; the ten biggest clones take up 9.5% to 12%. Sample: peripheral blood. These receptors originate from a human donor with active or convalescent COVID-19. The donor label of this sample is uncertain. The CDR3 runs from the conserved cysteine through the conserved F or W. The D gene is left open where the match is weak. Where a row states a size, it is once, few, many or the class of an expanded clone; other rows omit it.

>-|TRBV7-7|TRBD2|TRBJ2-1
CASSKGLAGISYNEQFF
TGTGCCAGCAGCAAGGGACTAGCGGGGATCTCCTACAATGAGCAGTTCTTC
>-|TRBV27|-|TRBJ1-5
CASSLGQDPSNQPQHF
TGTGCCAGCAGTTTGGGGCAGGACCCTAGCAATCAGCCCCAGCATTTT
>few|TRBV5-1|-|TRBJ1-1
CASSPDSGNTEAFF
TGCGCCAGCAGCCCGGACAGTGGGAACACTGAAGCTTTCTTT
>-|TRBV6-5|TRBD1|TRBJ1-2
CASSWDREDTGYTF
TGTGCCAGCAGTTGGGACAGGGAGGATACTGGCTACACCTTC
>-|TRBV4-3|TRBD1|TRBJ2-2
CASSQIGQGPTGELFF
TGCGCCAGCAGCCAGATAGGACAGGGGCCCACCGGGGAGCTGTTTTTT
>-|TRBV9|TRBD1|TRBJ1-2
CASSVAGQGRGYTF
TGTGCCAGCAGCGTAGCCGGACAGGGAAGGGGCTACACCTTC
>-|TRBV29-1|TRBD1|TRBJ1-3
CSVAPGTGGNTIYF
TGCAGCGTTGCACCCGGGACAGGGGGAAACACCATATATTTT
>-|TRBV5-1|-|TRBJ2-5
CASTVAQGDQETQYF
TGCGCCAGCACCGTGGCACAGGGAGACCAAGAGACCCAGTACTTC
>-|TRBV24-1|TRBD2|TRBJ2-3
CATSEGLAGRFTDTQYF
TGTGCCACCAGTGAGGGACTAGCGGGGAGATTCACAGATACGCAGTATTTT
>few|TRBV7-9|-|TRBJ1-5
CASSSGEHNQPQHF
TGTGCCAGCAGCTCAGGGGAGCACAATCAGCCCCAGCATTTT
>-|TRBV7-3|TRBD1|TRBJ1-3
CASSLTGGPGQRGNTIYF
TGTGCCAGCAGCTTAACAGGGGGCCCCGGGCAGAGGGGGAACACCATATATTTT
>-|TRBV9|TRBD2|TRBJ2-5
CASSVGLAEQETQYF
TGTGCCAGCAGCGTAGGACTAGCGGAGCAAGAGACCCAGTACTTC
>-|TRBV27|TRBD1|TRBJ1-3
CASSSGTGGNTIYF
TGTGCCAGCAGTTCCGGGACAGGGGGAAACACCATATATTTT
>-|TRBV7-9|TRBD1|TRBJ1-4
CASSQDRVSEKLFF
TGTGCCAGCAGCCAGGACAGGGTTAGCGAAAAACTGTTTTTT
>-|TRBV14|TRBD1|TRBJ2-7
CASSQAGTGGEQYF
TGTGCCAGCAGCCAAGCCGGGACAGGGGGCGAGCAGTACTTC
>-|TRBV28|TRBD1|TRBJ2-2
CASSLLGQGTTGELFF
TGTGCCAGCAGTTTATTGGGACAGGGCACCACCGGGGAGCTGTTTTTT
>-|TRBV19|-|TRBJ1-2
CASSIGTLNYGYTF
TGTGCCAGTAGTATCGGGACACTTAACTATGGCTACACCTTC
>-|TRBV29-1|-|TRBJ2-7
CSAQGLSEQYF
TGCAGCGCCCAGGGACTGTCCGAGCAGTACTTC
>-|TRBV3-1/TRBV3-2|TRBD1|TRBJ2-2
CASRRTGSGELFF
TGTGCCAGCAGAAGGACAGGGTCCGGGGAGCTGTTTTTT
>-|TRBV5-1|-|TRBJ2-2
CASSLLTGLSGELFF
TGCGCCAGCAGCCTGCTTACTGGACTTTCCGGGGAGCTGTTTTTT
>-|TRBV13|TRBD1|TRBJ2-2
CASSLEQGVNTGELFF
TGTGCCAGCAGCTTGGAACAGGGGGTTAACACCGGGGAGCTGTTTTTT
>-|TRBV5-1|TRBD1|TRBJ2-7
CASSLGGGDTYEQYF
TGCGCCAGCAGCTTGGGAGGGGGCGATACTTACGAGCAGTACTTC
>-|TRBV6-5|-|TRBJ1-5
CASRGRGGNQPQHF
TGTGCCAGCAGGGGGCGAGGTGGCAATCAGCCCCAGCATTTT
>-|TRBV4-2|-|TRBJ2-3
CASSQDGAGGPIDTQYF
TGTGCCAGCAGCCAAGATGGGGCCGGAGGGCCGATAGATACGCAGTATTTT
>-|TRBV7-3|-|TRBJ1-4
CASSLRGSNEKLFF
TGTGCCAGCAGCTTGAGGGGGTCTAATGAAAAACTGTTTTTT
>-|TRBV11-2|-|TRBJ1-1
CASSLRLWNTEAFF
TGTGCCAGCAGCTTACGGTTGTGGAACACTGAAGCTTTCTTT
>-|TRBV24-1|-|TRBJ2-1
CATSESSAASLDGLYNEQFF
TGTGCCACCAGTGAGTCGTCAGCGGCTAGCCTCGACGGGCTTTACAATGAGCAGTTCTTC
>-|TRBV7-9|-|TRBJ1-2
CASSLGPNNYGYTF
TGTGCCAGCAGCCTGGGCCCAAATAACTATGGCTACACCTTC
>-|TRBV27|-|TRBJ2-7
CASMSRGGEQYF
TGTGCCAGCATGTCGAGGGGGGGCGAGCAGTACTTC
>-|TRBV18|-|TRBJ1-6
CASTSRVQSPLHF
TGTGCCAGCACATCCAGGGTACAGTCACCCCTCCACTTT
>once|TRBV5-1|-|TRBJ1-6
CASSLALGGAGSSYNSPLHF
TGCGCCAGCAGCTTGGCGTTAGGTGGAGCGGGTAGCTCCTATAATTCACCCCTCCACTTT
>-|TRBV11-2|TRBD1|TRBJ2-3
CASSLGADPRTGTQYF
TGTGCCAGCAGCTTAGGGGCGGATCCTCGGACAGGCACGCAGTATTTT
>few|TRBV11-2|TRBD1|TRBJ2-1
CASSLETGSYNEQFF
TGTGCCAGCAGCTTGGAGACAGGGTCTTACAATGAGCAGTTCTTC
>-|TRBV5-5|-|TRBJ2-6
CASSLGSVGANVLTF
TGTGCCAGCAGCTTGGGTTCGGTCGGGGCCAACGTCCTGACTTTC
>-|TRBV28|TRBD1|TRBJ2-7
CASSGTGGFHYEQYF
TGTGCCAGCAGTGGGACAGGGGGCTTTCACTACGAGCAGTACTTC
>-|TRBV2|-|TRBJ2-7
CASSLPILGWYF
TGTGCCAGCAGCCTTCCCATACTAGGGTGGTACTTC
>-|TRBV19|TRBD2|TRBJ2-1
CASSMGFSGRADEQFF
TGTGCCAGTAGTATGGGATTTAGCGGGAGAGCAGATGAGCAGTTCTTC
>-|TRBV11-3|-|TRBJ2-3
CASSLSTVADTQYF
TGTGCCAGCAGCTTATCCACAGTTGCAGATACGCAGTATTTT
>-|TRBV7-7|-|TRBJ1-2
CASSPIASTNYGYTF
TGTGCTAGCAGCCCCATCGCCAGTACTAACTATGGCTACACCTTC
>-|TRBV27|-|TRBJ2-7
CASSLDPEASYEQYF
TGTGCCAGCAGCTTAGACCCGGAGGCTAGCTACGAGCAGTACTTC
>-|TRBV9|-|TRBJ2-2
CASSPYNTGELFF
TGTGCCAGCAGCCCTTATAACACCGGGGAGCTGTTTTTT
>-|TRBV6-1|TRBD2|TRBJ2-3
CASSEAPGRGDTQYF
TGTGCCAGCAGTGAAGCGCCAGGGCGGGGGGATACGCAGTATTTT
>few|TRBV28|-|TRBJ2-1
CASSLGQGLRTYNEQFF
TGTGCCAGCAGTTTGGGACAAGGTCTCCGTACTTACAATGAGCAGTTCTTC
>few|TRBV21-1|-|TRBJ2-2
CASSSVRTSGRCSNTGELFF
TGTGCCAGCAGCAGCGTACGGACTAGCGGGAGATGTTCGAACACCGGGGAGCTGTTTTTT
>-|TRBV27|-|TRBJ2-6
CASSSTGSGANVLTF
TGTGCCAGCAGTTCCACAGGATCTGGGGCCAACGTCCTGACTTTC
>-|TRBV4-3|-|TRBJ1-1
CASSQDPTVLNTEAFF
TGCGCCAGCAGCCAAGACCCGACAGTACTCAACACTGAAGCTTTCTTT
>-|TRBV10-3|-|TRBJ1-6
CATTQGSYNSPLHF
TGTGCCACCACTCAGGGCAGCTATAATTCACCCCTCCACTTT
>few|TRBV6-6|-|TRBJ1-1
CASSPDQWRGAFF
TGTGCCAGCAGTCCAGACCAGTGGAGGGGAGCTTTCTTT
>-|TRBV27|-|TRBJ2-1
CASSFRGLTSTEQFF
TGTGCCAGCAGTTTCCGGGGACTCACCTCTACAGAGCAGTTCTTC
>-|TRBV5-1|TRBD2|TRBJ2-3
CASRPTSGVIPSTDTQYF
TGCGCCAGCAGACCCACTAGCGGAGTCATACCTAGCACAGATACGCAGTATTTT
>-|TRBV10-2|TRBD1|TRBJ1-2
CATGGEKTGLFSYGYTF
TGCGCCACCGGTGGGGAAAAGACAGGGTTGTTTTCCTATGGCTACACCTTC
>-|TRBV7-8|TRBD2|TRBJ2-7
CASSLPRGRVVAGRLAYEQYF
TGTGCCAGCAGCCTACCCAGAGGGAGGGTGGTAGCGGGCCGTTTGGCCTACGAGCAGTACTTC